The sequence of this T cell receptor beta chain was determined in a study of cytomegalovirus exposure and HLA in healthy donors (dated by TCRdb to about 2017). Broadly, across the study: An earlier analysis of around 600 of the donors reported more than 250 Gb of sequence data and 100 million to 140 million unique TCR beta sequences from roughly 200 million T cells. Approximately 300 gigabases of sequencing data and roughly 81 million unique TCR sequences made up an early release that covered several hundred HLA-typed donors. Among the roughly 400 genotyped donors, approximately 77% belonged to the genetic ancestry cluster associated with self-reported Caucasian donors. The study was designed to test whether signatures of past pathogen exposure could be identified by cataloging public T cell receptors. The study used immunosequencing to profile the T cell repertoires of around 600 subjects and linked those repertoires to cytomegalovirus serostatus. Besides the first cohort of 500 to 700 subjects, a separate validation cohort made up of roughly 120 different subjects was used. To predict cytomegalovirus infection status, the study combined high-throughput TCR immunosequencing, statistical association of individual TCRs with disease status, and machine learning. A later analysis re-examined previously published TCR beta repertoires from just over 650 donors and added high-resolution HLA genotyping to investigate patterns of TCR occurrence. Rather than drawing on any new phenotypic data, the later analysis identified candidate immune exposures from TCR beta sequences and the way those sequences occurred across donors. An earlier analysis of around 580 of the donors used high-throughput TCR beta sequencing to judge whether each TCR beta V gene segment behaved as functional or pseudogenic. Donor age, sex, ethnicity and CMV serostatus were compiled alongside the repertoire data. A later genetic analysis used genome-wide SNP genotypes for about 65% of the 666 donors, treating that subset as a discovery cohort. Every discovery cohort repertoire had been produced on one sequencing platform. HLA typing covered class I and class II loci at four-digit resolution. Typing coverage varied by locus: about 620-630 donors for A, B, C, DRB1 and DQB1; roughly 560 for DQA1; 606 for DPA1; fewer than 480 for DPB1. Four to six DR-DQ haplotypes were handled as single units for association and clustering because linkage in the cohort was strong. Across around 400 genotyped donors of the cohort, an average of approximately 240,000 unique TCR beta nucleotide sequences per donor were sequenced, and roughly 18% of those sequences were non-productive.

Beyond this particular receptor, the publication reports: In a later genetic analysis, fewer N-insertions in productive TCRs were reported among donors in an Asian-associated ancestry cluster than the roughly 700-donor mean. Compared with equally common non-associated chains, HLA-associated TCR beta chains in a later analysis were more clonally expanded and had lower generation probabilities. When HLA alleles, especially DR and DQ, strongly co-occurred, TCR associations were difficult to assign to individual alleles. In a later analysis, TCR association rates were found to vary across HLA loci, with the most associated TCRs seen for DRB1 alleles and the fewest for HLA-C alleles. Because HLA typing was missing for some donors at each locus, association tests included only the typed subset. While some public TCRs were present in many individuals, most TCR sequences turned up only very rarely across donors. In the study, approximately 160 TCR beta chains were listed as associated with cytomegalovirus. The authors suggested that the approach could potentially be generalized to other disease states and immunological phenotypes. The earlier analysis of some 540 of the donors excluded 15 to 20 rarely observed V segments, including chromosome 9 orphons, because counts were too low. The classifier was reported to diagnose cytomegalovirus status with high specificity and sensitivity in both the original cohort and the validation cohort. In a later genetic analysis, a missense DCLRE1C variant was associated with V-gene and J-gene trimming of TCR beta chains, and the association was replicated in an independent cohort. CMV serostatus was the only immune exposure information available for the cohort. A further reported finding was that TCR beta sequences accurately predicted the HLA-A and HLA-B alleles for most subjects in the first cohort. Presence/absence analyses assumed roughly uniform sequencing depth across donors, an assumption that may not hold. Some IMGT-functional V segments, including TRBV6-2 and TRBV6-3, could not be told apart with the 87-base-pair reads, so those segments were excluded. In vitro tests confirmed that a few of the cytomegalovirus-associated TCR beta chains recognize cytomegalovirus antigens. Linkage disequilibrium might explain the correlated functional status among segregating V segments, but an unknown experimental factor could not be excluded. According to a later analysis, most CMV-associated TCR beta chains appeared to be HLA-restricted, and the HLA associations seemed to be driven largely by CMV exposure. This cohort had only TCR beta chains sequenced, and the lack of alpha or paired-chain data limited which features could be detected. An earlier analysis of approximately 500 of the donors showed that most TCR beta V segments appeared in productive rearrangements either about 87% or about 30% of the time, which broadly matched IMGT annotations. Specific HLA alleles were associated with some 15,000 TCR beta sequences at a false discovery rate of 0.05 in a later analysis. A cluster of highly shared sequence variants was judged likely to represent a technical artifact of the sequencing pipeline. In a later analysis, several top co-occurrence clusters were reported to appear linked to parvovirus B19, influenza, CMV and Epstein-Barr virus.

Receptor amplification or capture employed the immunoSEQ multiplex PCR assay. For the multiplex PCR, a mixture combining 60 forward primers for TCR Vbeta segments and 13 reverse primers for TCR Jbeta segments was used. Amplification of the CDR3 region of rearranged TCR beta genes was performed with a multiplex PCR assay on genomic DNA. The Illumina HiSeq System was used to sequence the amplified TCR beta libraries as 87-base-pair reads. On the authors' methods: Across the 670 or so repertoires, a later analysis counted 60 million to 90 million unique TCR beta chains, roughly 11 million of which were shared by at least two donors. A nearest-neighbor algorithm error-corrected the raw reads and collapsed the reads into unique sequences, merging closely related sequences to remove PCR and sequencing errors. To assign V, D and J gene segments, CDR3 sequences were aligned to IMGT reference sequences. For a sequence to be retained, a match of at least six nucleotides to both a V gene segment and a J gene segment was required. A rearrangement was called productive if the CDR3 had no stop codons and remained in frame with V and J, and every other rearrangement was called non-productive. CDR3 was defined by IMGT convention, running from the second conserved V-encoded cysteine to the conserved J-encoded phenylalanine. Sequences without an unambiguous match to a single V gene segment were excluded from the earlier analysis of 450 to 650 of the donors. An earlier analysis of under 750 of the donors called V segments functional above 56.7% productive rearrangements and segregating when the between-donor standard deviation exceeded 5%. To diagnose cytomegalovirus status from the catalog of TCR beta chain sequences, a statistical classification framework was built. A later analysis assigned V and J genes by comparing TCR nucleotide sequences with IMGT/GENE-DB human TR gene sequences. Using the TCRdist pipeline, a later analysis assigned CDR3 sequences along with most-parsimonious VDJ recombination scenarios. A later analysis defined each TCR beta chain by its CDR3 amino acid sequence plus V-gene family, and excluded reads lacking a unique V-gene family. To address suspected cross-contamination and a sequencing artifact, a later analysis removed approximately 600 highly shared, low-generation-probability nucleotide sequences. A later analysis calculated a clonal expansion index for each public chain from normalized within-repertoire ranks of inferred template counts. In a later analysis, generation probabilities were computed using a VDJ recombination model fitted to out-of-frame rearrangements, and the results were checked against IGoR. In a later analysis, hypergeometric tests were used to score TCR-TCR, TCR-HLA and TCR-CMV co-occurrence, with a repertoire-size bias correction applied to TCR pairs. To estimate false discovery rates, a later analysis permuted the HLA or CMV assignments 20 times. In a later analysis, co-occurring TCRs were grouped using DBSCAN, and TCRdist sequence similarity was added for clustering within HLA-allele-positive subsets. Co-occurrence clustering excluded repertoires with fewer than 30,000 or more than 120,000 public chains, plus five with anomalous nucleotide sharing. TCRdb limited this immuneACCESS table to in-frame rearrangements with V and J called. A share of clones is missing; checked studies link under half to unresolved V genes, and the rest is unexplained. D and trimming were read from the DNA, whereas the V and J calls and clone size are those reported in that table. The sample table shows about 110,000 clones, and 70% to 80% are seen once. The ten largest account for approximately 1.2% of the sample.

The cohort comprised some 700 healthy bone marrow donors. All cohort members were sampled while nominally healthy, although unrecorded immune exposures were likely present. The donor was CMV seronegative and was included in the group of 352 seronegative cohort members. A peripheral blood sample was provided by each donor, and peripheral blood mononuclear cells were used for TCR beta sequencing. The Qiagen DNeasy Blood Extraction Kit was used to extract genomic DNA from the blood cell samples. Per the germline V gene, SGHRS is the CDR1 and YFSETQ is the CDR2. CDR3 length: 13 amino acids, cysteine to phenylalanine. Only CDR3 DNA is held: 39 bases, read in frame from base 1. For this chain, trimming is 6 bases at the V end and 5 bases at the J end, and the number of junction bases without a gene match is 3. A remark on this clone: The target of this receptor is not known. Within one base of it there is no much larger clone, and no base qualities were kept.

This clonotype was sampled from a man in his forties in good health and CMV-seronegative. The sequence is built from TRBV5-1 and TRBJ2-1, and 9 bases in between align with TRBD2. The sample consisted of PBMCs. The encoded CDR3 is CASKLAGNNEQFF. The DNA reads as follows: TGCGCCAGCAAACTAGCGGGCAACAATGAGCAGTTCTTC.